This passage covers 10 T cell receptor beta chains from one sample sequenced in a study of tumor-infiltrating lymphocytes in primary liver carcinoma. The source of the blood RNA was unsorted whole blood, and germline DNA was extracted as well. A constant-region primer served to make TCR beta cDNA from around 540 ng total RNA. Slightly modified ARM-PCR, run as three nested multiplex PCR rounds, produced the TCR beta libraries. Rounds one and two of PCR, each of around 9 cycles, were primed with TRBV1-TRBV30 forward primers and a C-beta reverse primer. TCRdb independently ran MiXCR on the multiplex PCR reads; one entry per CDR3 protein. The sample has 310,000 or so distinct CDR3 sequences, roughly 61% seen once. Sequencing was carried out using peripheral blood. All receptors derive from a man between 35 and 55 years old with primary liver carcinoma and hepatitis B virus infection.

This rearrangement joins TRBV11-2 to TRBJ2-5; 12 positions agree with TRBD1. This CDR3 region has 15 residues. V was clipped by 6 bases and J by 14 bases; unmatched bases: 16. CDR1 is SGHAT, CDR2 FQNNGV, per germline. CDR3: CASSSGQGASENHYF. CDR3 coding DNA: TGTGCCAGCAGTTCGGGACAGGGGGCGTCCGAGAACCACTACTTC.

A note on this clonotype: One junction end disagrees with the germline gene, perhaps due to a read error. V and J are TRBV11-2 and TRBJ2-7; TRBD2 aligns across 10 bases. CDR1 and CDR2 from the germline V gene are SGHAT and FQNNGV. This CDR3 region has 15 residues. For the CDR3, the DNA is TGTGCCAGCAGCCCGGGACTAGCGATGTCCTACGAACAGTACTTC. Encoded protein: CASSPGLAMSYEQYF.

A note on this clonotype: Germline and junction disagree at one end, which may indicate a read error. V and J are TRBV6-5 and TRBJ2-3; 7 bases are shared with TRBD2. The germline V gene encodes CDR1 MNHEY and CDR2 SVGAGI. The CDR3 extends over 16 amino acids. CDR3 sequence: CARSDIATSATDMQYF. CDR3 nucleotide sequence: TGTGCCAGAAGCGACATAGCTACTAGCGCAACAGATATGCAGTATTTT.

This clonotype has a single count. A much larger clone lies a single base off, so this may be a read error. The CDR3 loop is CASSYSGGTTDTHYF. CDR3 bases: TGTGCCAGCAGTTACTCGGGCGGGACCACAGATACGCACTATTTT. The V and J genes are TRBV6-5 and TRBJ2-3, with a weak D call TRBD2 (6 bases). This CDR3 has 15 residues. Germline loops: CDR1 MNHEY, CDR2 SVGAGI.

In the case of this clonotype: A much larger clone is a single base away; this may be a read error. The rearrangement uses TRBV6-5 and TRBJ2-1; weak D call: TRBD2 (5 bases). The germline gives CDR1 MNHEY, CDR2 SVGAGI. With 1 base removed from V and 10 bases from J, the gap between germline ends came to 5 bases. The CDR3 is 11 residues long. The CDR3 sequence is CASSYWREQFF. The CDR3 DNA reads TGTGCCAGCAGTTACTGGAGGGAGCAGTTCTTC.

This clonotype was seen many times. The V gene is TRBV6-1, the J gene TRBJ2-7, with D hard to call. CDR1 MNHNS and CDR2 SASEGT come from the germline V gene. CDR3 length: 11 amino acids. Trimming stripped 5 bases from V and 6 bases from J, with 8 bases between. As DNA, the CDR3 is TGTGCCAGCAGTATCAAGGGCGAGCAGTACTTC. Residues: CASSIKGEQYF.

At least ten counts were recorded for this clonotype. The V call is TRBV4-3, the J call TRBJ2-3; TRBD1 is a possible D gene (6 bases). The CDR3 length is 14 residues. With 3 bases removed from V and 5 bases from J, the gap between germline ends came to 12 bases. Germline values: CDR1 LGHNA, CDR2 YSLEER. The chain's CDR3 is CASSQAAGVDTQYF. CDR3 sequence (DNA): TGCGCCAGCAGCCAGGCCGCAGGGGTAGATACGCAGTATTTT.

In this sample, this clonotype turned up once. This chain joins TRBV30 and TRBJ2-1; 8 nucleotides line up with TRBD2. CDR1 and CDR2 from the germline V gene are GTSNPN and SVGIG (reference sequence). This CDR3 has 13 amino acids. V gave up 4 bases and J gave up 9 bases; unmatched junction bases: 8. The CDR3 is CAWMLAGGSEQFF. CDR3 in DNA: TGTGCCTGGATGCTAGCGGGTGGTAGTGAGCAGTTCTTC.

The chain uses TRBV5-1 and TRBJ2-1, with D possibly TRBD2 on 5 matching bases. Trimming stripped 1 base from V and 8 bases from J, with 13 bases between. The CDR3 contains 14 residues. Germline-derived CDR1 and CDR2 are SGHRS and YFSETQ. CDR3 loop: CASSLPPGEYEQFF. In DNA form, the CDR3 reads TGCGCCAGCAGCTTGCCCCCCGGGGAATATGAGCAGTTCTTC.

As for this clonotype: A read error may produce the germline difference seen at one junction end. This rearrangement joins TRBV4-3 to TRBJ2-7; perhaps TRBD1 as D (5 bases). This CDR3 spans 14 amino acids. Germline CDR1 LGHNA, CDR2 YSLEER. The CDR3 DNA reads as TGCGCCAGCAGCCATGAAGGAGACAGTTACGGGCAGTACTTC. It is translated as CASSHEGDSYGQYF.